These 10 T cell receptor beta chains share one sample of origin, sequenced in a study of blood T cell repertoires in COVID-19 (TCRdb year 2020). The library was prepared using the immunoSEQ multiplex PCR assay. Drawn from immuneACCESS, this table holds only the in-frame rearrangements with V and J called that TCRdb kept. Clones are partly lost; checked studies trace under half to an unresolved V gene and leave the rest unexplained. Here the sample has around 250,000 clones; around four fifths occur a single time. The top ten constitute 5% to 6% of the sample. The specimen sequenced was peripheral blood. All receptors come from a man older than 75 with acute or convalescent COVID-19.

This clone was seen more than once but under ten times. V is TRBV2 and J is TRBJ2-1; TRBD2 matches 7 bases. Germline loops: CDR1 SNHLY, CDR2 FYNNEI. The CDR3 is made up of 15 amino acids. V was clipped by 4 bases and J by 0 bases; unmatched bases: 3. Written as DNA, the CDR3 is TGTGCCAGCAGTGTCGGGGGGAGCTCCTACAATGAGCAGTTCTTC. Translated: CASSVGGSSYNEQFF.

This chain uses TRBV24-1 with TRBJ1-2; possible D gene TRBD1, 6 bases. The V gene's germline CDR1 is KGHDR and CDR2 SFDVKD. The CDR3 contains 14 residues. Deletions cut 4 bases from V and 5 bases from J, with 13 bases between. CDR3 nucleotides: TGTGCCACCAGTGACCCAGGGGAAAGGTATGGCTACACCTTC. This translates into CATSDPGERYGYTF.

CDR3 bases: TGTGCCAGTAGTATAGATCGGAGGATGGAGCAGTACTTC. Amino acid sequence: CASSIDRRMEQYF. The chain joins TRBV19 to TRBJ2-7; TRBD2 is a possible D gene (5 bases). Germline CDR1 is LNHDA and CDR2 is SQIVND (reference sequence). This CDR3 is 13 amino acids long. The V end was cut by 0 bases, the J end by 7 bases, with 10 bases between.

The rearrangement links TRBV18 to TRBJ1-1; D gene uncertain. The CDR3 has 16 residues. Trimming took off 0 bases at V and 0 bases at J, with 11 bases between the two ends. Germline V lookup: CDR1 KGHSH, CDR2 LQKENI. CDR3 bases: TGTGCCAGCTCACCACCGAAACAGCCGTTGAACACTGAAGCTTTCTTT. Amino acid sequence: CASSPPKQPLNTEAFF.

The table lists this clone with many counts. This chain links TRBV7-9 with TRBJ2-7; 7 nucleotides agree with TRBD1. The trim removed 6 bases at V and 5 bases at J, leaving 10 bases unmatched. Germline V gives CDR1 SEHNR, CDR2 FQNEAQ (reference sequence). The CDR3 is made up of 14 amino acids. The CDR3 nucleotides are TGTGCCAGCAGACATTCGACAGGGATACACGAGCAGTACTTC. Translated: CASRHSTGIHEQYF.

The chain is built from TRBV5-1 and TRBJ2-1; 9 positions agree with TRBD2. V shed 0 bases, J shed 3 bases, and the junction held 4 bases outside the gene matches. The CDR3 has 16 residues. Looked up from germline, CDR1 is SGHRS and CDR2 is YFSETQ. CDR3 DNA sequence: TGCGCCAGCAGCTTGGCGAAGCGGGAGGTCTACAATGAGCAGTTCTTC. It encodes CASSLAKREVYNEQFF.

The CDR3 protein is CASIPSGQGLTDTQYF. For the CDR3, the DNA is TGTGCCAGCATCCCCTCCGGGCAGGGACTCACAGATACGCAGTATTTT. The chain recombines TRBV7-8 with TRBJ2-3; perhaps TRBD2 as D (6 bases). CDR3 length: 16 amino acids. Germline V gene sequence: CDR1 SGHVS, CDR2 FQNEAQ. Trimming removed 7 bases at V and 2 bases at J, with 19 bases between.

The chain recombines TRBV18 with TRBJ2-7; possibly TRBD1 for D (5 bases). CDR3 length equals 15 residues. Germline-derived CDR1 and CDR2 are KGHSH and LQKENI. V was pared by 3 bases and J by 1 base, with 13 bases between. The CDR3 DNA reads as TGTGCCAGCTCACCCACAGCATCAGGGTCCTACGAGCAGTACTTC. It is translated as CASSPTASGSYEQYF.

J is TRBJ2-3 and V is TRBV27; D perhaps matches TRBD1 (5 bases). Germline V gene data show CDR1 as MNHEY and CDR2 as SMNVEV (reference sequence). Trimming removed 3 bases at V and 0 bases at J, with 19 bases between. The CDR3 runs to 18 residues. The CDR3: CASSLKGDSSTSTDTQYF. DNA for the CDR3: TGTGCCAGCAGTTTGAAAGGCGACAGTTCGACTAGCACAGATACGCAGTATTTT.

The chain combines TRBV19 with TRBJ2-7, with 9 bases fitting TRBD1. After removal of 6 bases from V and 2 bases from J, the junction contained 8 bases not matched to a gene. Germline lookup yields CDR1 LNHDA and CDR2 SQIVND (reference sequence). This CDR3 region has 15 residues. The CDR3 nucleotides read TGTGCCAGTAGCGCTGGGACAGGGTCAACCTACGAGCAGTACTTC. Protein product: CASSAGTGSTYEQYF. Combining the CDR3 with reference TRBV19 and TRBJ2-7 gives the whole variable domain DGGITQSPKYLFRKEGQNVTLSCEQNLNHDAMYWYRQDPGQGLRLIYYSQIVNDFQKGDIAEGYSVSREKKESFPLTVTSAQKNPTAFYLCASSAGTGSTYEQYFGPGTRLTVT.